Sequencing of this T cell receptor beta chain was carried out in a study of Graves' ophthalmopathy and Graves' hyperthyroidism. This CDR3 has 14 residues. The J segment lost 5 bases and the V segment lost 3 bases, leaving 2 bases of the junction unmatched. Germline CDR1 ENHRY, CDR2 SYGVKD. Amplification of the TCR beta CDR3 regions used RNA transcripts (as template). HTBI primers were employed in first-round RT-PCR, then a second-round multiplex PCR followed. TCRdb reanalysed the multiplex PCR reads using MiXCR and keeps one entry per CDR3 protein. The sample contains over a million distinct CDR3 sequences, about 40% of which appear only once. This clonotype has just a few counts.

The rearrangement uses TRBV10-3 and TRBJ1-5, with 9 positions matching TRBD1. The specimen sequenced was peripheral blood or thyroid tissue (not recorded which). The receptor comes from an adult man with Graves' hyperthyroidism. In nucleotides, the CDR3 is TGTGCCATCAGTGAAAGACAGGGGGATCAGCCCCAGCATTTT. Translating gives CAISERQGDQPQHF.